This T cell receptor (beta chain) was documented in a study of spatial heterogeneity in lung cancer. For the study at large: Detected sequences consistently included more beta-chain ones than alpha-chain ones. Findings of the study overall: Within tumors, counts of expanded alpha and beta TCRs tracked tumor mutation counts.

With V trimmed by 8 bases and J by 2 bases, 11 bases remained unmatched. The CDR3 totals 16 residues. From germline, CDR1 is ENHRY and CDR2 SYGVKD. There are many counts of this clonotype. Its antigen is undetermined. Carried by each TCR cDNA molecule was a unique molecular identifier. MiXCR, run by TCRdb on the 5' RACE reads, gives a single entry per CDR3 protein. The table records approximately 7,100 distinct CDR3 sequences, around 13% of them present only once. Regarding time point: sample taken at primary tumor resection. The genes are TRBV10-3 and TRBJ2-1, with 8 bases matching TRBD1. The sequence came from a male donor with early-stage non-small cell lung cancer. Material: lung tumor tissue, obtained at surgery. The CDR3 bases are TGTGCCATCTCCACTTACCGGGACAGGACCTACAATGAGCAGTTCTTC. Its translation: CAISTYRDRTYNEQFF.